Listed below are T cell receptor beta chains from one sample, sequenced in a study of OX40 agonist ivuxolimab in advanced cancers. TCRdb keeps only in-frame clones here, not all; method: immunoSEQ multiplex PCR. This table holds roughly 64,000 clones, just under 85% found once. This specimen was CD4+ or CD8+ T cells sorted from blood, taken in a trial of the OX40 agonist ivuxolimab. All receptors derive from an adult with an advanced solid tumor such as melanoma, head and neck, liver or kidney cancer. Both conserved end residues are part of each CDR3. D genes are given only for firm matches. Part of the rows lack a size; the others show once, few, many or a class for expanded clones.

CDR3 protein: CATSRDSSGPYNEQFF; CDR3 DNA: TGTGCCACCAGCAGAGATTCTAGCGGTCCTTACAATGAGCAGTTCTTC; clone size: -; D gene: TRBD2; J gene: TRBJ2-1; V gene: TRBV15
CDR3 protein: CASSFWLGPTEAFF; CDR3 DNA: TGTGCCAGCAGCTTCTGGTTAGGGCCCACTGAAGCTTTCTTT; clone size: -; D gene: -; J gene: TRBJ1-1; V gene: TRBV5-4
CDR3 protein: CASQSNWGDTQYF; CDR3 DNA: TGCGCCAGCCAGTCAAACTGGGGGGATACGCAGTATTTT; clone size: -; D gene: -; J gene: TRBJ2-3; V gene: TRBV5-1
CDR3 protein: CSVETITGEAQYF; CDR3 DNA: TGCAGCGTTGAGACTATTACAGGGGAGGCGCAGTATTTT; clone size: -; D gene: -; J gene: TRBJ2-3; V gene: TRBV29-1
CDR3 protein: CASSLISGGSGMPDTQYF; CDR3 DNA: TGCGCCAGCAGCTTAATCAGTGGAGGGAGCGGAATGCCAGATACGCAGTATTTT; clone size: -; D gene: -; J gene: TRBJ2-3; V gene: TRBV5-1
CDR3 protein: CASSFQGTGYGYTF; CDR3 DNA: TGCGCCAGCAGCTTTCAAGGGACCGGCTATGGCTACACCTTC; clone size: -; D gene: -; J gene: TRBJ1-2; V gene: TRBV5-1
CDR3 protein: CASSEPPERETYEQYF; CDR3 DNA: TGCGCCAGCAGTGAGCCCCCCGAGCGGGAGACCTACGAGCAGTACTTC; clone size: -; D gene: TRBD2; J gene: TRBJ2-7; V gene: TRBV10-1
CDR3 protein: CASSRTGDPKNIQYF; CDR3 DNA: TGTGCCAGCAGCCGGACAGGGGATCCCAAAAACATTCAGTACTTC; clone size: -; D gene: TRBD1; J gene: TRBJ2-4; V gene: TRBV5-4
CDR3 protein: CASSPHPAGTSYNEQFF; CDR3 DNA: TGTGCCAGCAGCCCCCACCCGGCGGGAACCTCCTACAATGAGCAGTTCTTC; clone size: -; D gene: -; J gene: TRBJ2-1; V gene: TRBV9
CDR3 protein: CASRDSHQPQHF; CDR3 DNA: TGTGCCAGTAGGGACAGTCATCAGCCCCAGCATTTT; clone size: -; D gene: -; J gene: TRBJ1-5; V gene: TRBV19
CDR3 protein: CASSRGQSNTGELFF; CDR3 DNA: TGCGCCAGCAGTCGGGGACAGTCGAACACCGGGGAGCTGTTTTTT; clone size: -; D gene: TRBD1; J gene: TRBJ2-2; V gene: TRBV4-3
CDR3 protein: CASTPDRGYGYTF; CDR3 DNA: TGTGCCAGTACTCCGGACAGGGGCTATGGCTACACCTTC; clone size: -; D gene: TRBD1; J gene: TRBJ1-2; V gene: TRBV19
CDR3 protein: CASSVKSGYEQYF; CDR3 DNA: TGTGCCAGCAGTGTTAAATCAGGTTACGAGCAGTACTTC; clone size: -; D gene: -; J gene: TRBJ2-7; V gene: TRBV25-1
CDR3 protein: CATSSGVSYEQYF; CDR3 DNA: TGTGCCACCAGCAGTGGGGTCTCCTACGAGCAGTACTTC; clone size: -; D gene: -; J gene: TRBJ2-7; V gene: TRBV15
CDR3 protein: CASSLRNRANTGELFF; CDR3 DNA: TGTGCCAGCAGCTTAAGGAATAGGGCCAACACCGGGGAGCTGTTTTTT; clone size: -; D gene: -; J gene: TRBJ2-2; V gene: TRBV7-2
CDR3 protein: CASSLGQLWKDTQYF; CDR3 DNA: TGTGCCAGCAGTTTAGGACAGCTATGGAAAGATACGCAGTATTTT; clone size: -; D gene: -; J gene: TRBJ2-3; V gene: TRBV28
CDR3 protein: CASSRDGLSSYEQYF; CDR3 DNA: TGTGCCAGCAGTCGGGACGGATTAAGCTCCTACGAGCAGTACTTC; clone size: -; D gene: -; J gene: TRBJ2-7; V gene: TRBV6-5
CDR3 protein: CASSPTGAGTEAFF; CDR3 DNA: TGTGCCAGCTCACCGACAGGGGCGGGGACTGAAGCTTTCTTT; clone size: -; D gene: TRBD1; J gene: TRBJ1-1; V gene: TRBV18
CDR3 protein: CASSDLGLAGGELFF; CDR3 DNA: TGTGCCAGCAGTGATTTGGGACTAGCGGGCGGGGAGCTGTTTTTT; clone size: -; D gene: TRBD2; J gene: TRBJ2-2; V gene: TRBV2
CDR3 protein: CAWDGNSYEQYF; CDR3 DNA: TGTGCCTGGGACGGTAATTCCTACGAGCAGTACTTC; clone size: -; D gene: -; J gene: TRBJ2-7; V gene: TRBV30
CDR3 protein: CASSSGRKETQYF; CDR3 DNA: TGTGCCAGCAGCTCGGGACGGAAAGAGACCCAGTACTTC; clone size: -; D gene: -; J gene: TRBJ2-5; V gene: TRBV11-2
CDR3 protein: CASSLAGTNQPQHF; CDR3 DNA: TGTGCCAGCAGCTTGGCAGGGACCAATCAGCCCCAGCATTTT; clone size: -; D gene: -; J gene: TRBJ1-5; V gene: TRBV5-4
CDR3 protein: CASSKTGGDQPQHF; CDR3 DNA: TGTGCCAGCAGCAAGACAGGGGGGGATCAGCCCCAGCATTTT; clone size: -; D gene: TRBD1; J gene: TRBJ1-5; V gene: TRBV7-9
CDR3 protein: CASSNIETQYF; CDR3 DNA: TGTGCCAGCAGCAACATAGAGACCCAGTACTTC; clone size: -; D gene: -; J gene: TRBJ2-5; V gene: TRBV7-2
CDR3 protein: CASSLEGVRGYTF; CDR3 DNA: TGTGCCAGCAGTTTGGAGGGGGTGAGGGGCTACACCTTC; clone size: -; D gene: -; J gene: TRBJ1-2; V gene: TRBV28
CDR3 protein: CASSRVQVEQYF; CDR3 DNA: TGTGCCAGCAGTCGGGTCCAGGTTGAGCAGTACTTC; clone size: once; D gene: -; J gene: TRBJ2-7; V gene: TRBV6-4
CDR3 protein: CAISEPGAYEQYF; CDR3 DNA: TGTGCCATCAGTGAGCCAGGGGCCTACGAGCAGTACTTC; clone size: -; D gene: -; J gene: TRBJ2-7; V gene: TRBV10-3
CDR3 protein: CASSEGGARTEAFF; CDR3 DNA: TGTGCCAGCAGTGAGGGGGGGGCCCGCACTGAAGCTTTCTTT; clone size: -; D gene: -; J gene: TRBJ1-1; V gene: TRBV2
CDR3 protein: CASSLGDRGYEQYF; CDR3 DNA: TGTGCCAGCAGCTTGGGGGACAGGGGTTACGAGCAGTACTTC; clone size: -; D gene: TRBD1; J gene: TRBJ2-7; V gene: TRBV5-6
CDR3 protein: CASTPGQGRLYTQYF; CDR3 DNA: TGTGCCAGCACCCCGGGACAGGGAAGGTTGTATACGCAGTATTTT; clone size: -; D gene: TRBD1; J gene: TRBJ2-3; V gene: TRBV11-2
CDR3 protein: CASGLGGLVHGEQYF; CDR3 DNA: TGTGCTAGTGGTTTGGGGGGACTAGTCCACGGCGAGCAGTACTTC; clone size: -; D gene: TRBD2; J gene: TRBJ2-7; V gene: TRBV12-5
CDR3 protein: CASSSLVNSPLHF; CDR3 DNA: TGTGCCAGCAGCTCCCTAGTCAATTCACCCCTCCACTTT; clone size: -; D gene: -; J gene: TRBJ1-6; V gene: TRBV7-3